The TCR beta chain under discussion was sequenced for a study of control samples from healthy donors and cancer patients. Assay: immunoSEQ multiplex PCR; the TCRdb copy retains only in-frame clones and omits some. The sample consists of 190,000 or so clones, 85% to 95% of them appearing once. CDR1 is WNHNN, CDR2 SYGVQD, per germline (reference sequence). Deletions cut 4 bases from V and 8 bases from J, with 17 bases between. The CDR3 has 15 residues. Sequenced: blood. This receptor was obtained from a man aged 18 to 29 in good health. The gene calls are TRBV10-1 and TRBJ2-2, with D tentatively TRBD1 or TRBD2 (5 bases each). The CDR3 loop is CASSAWSLGVGELFF. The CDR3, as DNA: TGCGCCAGCAGTGCATGGTCACTAGGGGTGGGGGAGCTGTTTTTT.